The following is a TCR beta chain sequence with its context. The sample originates from a study of blood T cells in healthy people across ages. Next came a second PCR, run for 7 to 11 cycles, which used a sample-barcoded 5' primer along with a J-beta primer mix. TCRdb fed the 5' RACE reads into MiXCR, producing one record per CDR3 protein. Among 1.5 million to 2 million distinct CDR3 sequences listed, approximately 50% were seen once. The sequencing sample was made of blood. The TCR comes from a woman in her forties in good health.

The CDR3 nucleotides read TGTGCCAGCAGCCGGGGACTAGCGGGGGAAGAGCAGTACTTC. Protein sequence: CASSRGLAGEEQYF. This chain links TRBV6-2 or TRBV6-3 with TRBJ2-5; TRBD2 aligns across 14 bases. Germline-derived CDR1 and CDR2 are MNHEY and SVGEGT. This CDR3 is 14 amino acids long. Trimming took 6 bases from V and 11 from J; bases not matched to a gene: 8.